One sample yielded the 25 T cell receptor beta chains listed below, sequenced in a study of vaccination and CD4 T cells after COVID-19. Cultured CD4+ T-cell DNA underwent Oncomine TCR Beta short-read sequencing. Genomic DNA extraction was carried out from cultured CD4+ T cells. TCRdb passed the PCR reads through MiXCR, listing each CDR3 protein once. The table lists about 10,000 distinct CDR3 sequences, under 35% of them singletons. Treatment meaning: roughly ten-day PBMC culture with coronavirus spike peptide pools or control peptides (ViraFEST assay). Ahead of the COVID-19 pandemic (2011-2018), the CD4+ T cells of the unexposed donor were collected. No antigen is known for these receptors. Material for sequencing was CD4+ T cells from blood, cultured in vitro. The receptors stem from a human donor in good health.

In its sample, this clonotype ranks as medium-sized. The chain carries TRBV19 and TRBJ1-5, with D maybe TRBD1 (5 bases). V was cut by 4 bases and J by 2 bases, with 15 bases left in between. The CDR3 contains 16 residues. Germline V lookup: CDR1 LNHDA, CDR2 SQIVND (reference sequence). The CDR3 loop is CASSTNTGGGNQPQHF. CDR3 sequence (DNA): TGTGCCAGTAGTACCAACACTGGAGGGGGCAATCAGCCCCAGCATTTT.

The CDR3 bases are TGTGCCAGCAGTGAGGAAGGGAACTATGGCTACACCTTC. The encoded protein is CASSEEGNYGYTF. This chain joins TRBV6-1 and TRBJ1-2, with D unresolved. V was cut by 3 bases and J by 2 bases, with 7 bases left in between. Germline CDR1 is MNHNS and CDR2 is SASEGT. This CDR3 has 13 amino acids.

The V call is TRBV2, the J call TRBJ2-3, with 7 bases identical to TRBD1. The CDR3 is 15 residues long. Germline loops: CDR1 SNHLY, CDR2 FYNNEI. Trimming removed 7 bases from V and 4 bases from J; junction bases left unmatched: 11. CDR3 amino acids: CASNGTAGTADTQYF. CDR3 bases: TGTGCCAGCAATGGGACAGCCGGGACAGCAGATACGCAGTATTTT.

This chain links TRBV28 with TRBJ2-5; 9 nucleotides align to TRBD1. Germline loops: CDR1 MDHEN, CDR2 SYDVKM. CDR3 length equals 14 residues. The trim removed 5 bases at V and 5 bases at J, leaving 6 bases unmatched. The CDR3 sequence is CASSPHDRGETQYF. In DNA, the CDR3 is TGTGCCAGCAGTCCACACGACAGGGGGGAGACCCAGTACTTC.

This chain joins TRBV24-1 and TRBJ2-3; TRBD2 matches at 9 bases. The V segment lost 9 bases and the J segment 4 bases; nucleotides outside the gene matches: 19. CDR1 and CDR2 from the germline V gene are KGHDR and SFDVKD. The CDR3 loop spans 18 amino acids. The CDR3 here is CATGSGSGRSAVPDTQYF. The DNA of the CDR3 is TGTGCCACCGGGTCAGGCAGCGGGAGGTCTGCGGTGCCAGATACGCAGTATTTT.

In this sample, this clonotype is medium-sized (0.01 to 0.1%). The chain carries TRBV7-2 and TRBJ2-3; no clear D gene. V lost 0 bases and J 3 bases, leaving 7 bases between the germline ends. The length of the CDR3 is 14 residues. Germline CDR1 and CDR2: SGHTA and FQGNSA. CDR3 sequence reads: CASSLARRTDTQYF. The CDR3 coding sequence is TGTGCCAGCAGCTTAGCCAGGAGAACAGATACGCAGTATTTT. Complete variable domain (other parts from reference TRBV7-2 and TRBJ2-3): GAGVSQSPSNKVTEKGKDVELRCDPISGHTALYWYRQSLGQGLEFLIYFQGNSAPDKSGLPSDRFSAERTGGSVSTLTIQRTQQEDSAVYLCASSLARRTDTQYFGPGTRLTVL.

This clonotype is medium-sized in the sample. The J gene is TRBJ1-2, the V gene TRBV20-1, with D possibly TRBD1 on 5 matching bases. The germline V gene has CDR1 DFQATT and CDR2 SNEGSKA (reference sequence). The ends were cut back, 0 bases at V and 8 bases at J, with 19 bases in the middle. This CDR3 is built from 15 residues. This CDR3 reads CSARDQRGPGVGYTF. DNA of the CDR3: TGCAGTGCTAGAGATCAAAGGGGTCCCGGTGTCGGCTACACCTTC.

V usage is TRBV7-3 and J usage is TRBJ1-2; 8 bases agree with TRBD1. Unmatched junction bases numbered 11, after V lost 6 bases and J lost 5 bases. Germline CDR1 is SGHTA and CDR2 is FQGTGA. The CDR3 is made up of 15 amino acids. CDR3 DNA sequence: TGTGCCAGCAGAACGAGACGGGACAGGATTTATGGCTACACCTTC. This translates into CASRTRRDRIYGYTF.

This clonotype was detected a few times. The genes are TRBV5-1 and TRBJ2-3; D is undetermined. The length of the CDR3 is 14 residues. V was clipped by 5 bases and J by 2 bases, with 12 bases between them. Germline CDR1 SGHRS, CDR2 YFSETQ. The CDR3 DNA sequence: TGCGCCAGCAGGGAAAGGCGGATCACAGATACGCAGTATTTT. It specifies CASRERRITDTQYF. Drawing the rest from reference TRBV5-1 and TRBJ2-3, the complete variable domain is KAGVTQTPRYLIKTRGQQVTLSCSPISGHRSVSWYQQTPGQGLQFLFEYFSETQRNKGNFPGRFSGRQFSNSRSEMNVSTLELGDSALYLCASRERRITDTQYFGPGTRLTVL.

This chain's CDR3 is CASSFWGSRTPEAFF. The CDR3 DNA is TGTGCCAGCAGTTTTTGGGGGTCGCGAACCCCTGAAGCTTTCTTT. The chain links TRBV28 to TRBJ1-1, with a possible D match to TRBD1 (5 bases). Germline V gives CDR1 MDHEN, CDR2 SYDVKM. This CDR3 comprises 15 residues. Between the trimmed V and J ends, which lost 3 bases and 6 bases, there was a span of 17 bases.

The chain uses TRBV6-5 and TRBJ2-7; D is possibly TRBD1 or TRBD2 (7 bases each). Germline CDR1 reads MNHEY; CDR2 reads SVGAGI. This CDR3 is 13 amino acids long. Between the trimmed V and J ends, which lost 6 bases and 4 bases, there was a span of 13 bases. This CDR3 is CASSYRGGYEQYF. The DNA of the CDR3 is TGTGCCAGCAGCTACAGGGGAGGGTACGAGCAGTACTTC.

This chain links TRBV5-1 with TRBJ2-5; tentative D call: TRBD1 (5 bases). This CDR3 is built from 13 residues. Germline V lookup: CDR1 SGHRS, CDR2 YFSETQ. Trimming left V 0 bases short and J 9 bases short, with 12 bases between. In nucleotides, the CDR3 is TGCGCCAGCAGCTTGGGCAGGGATGGGCCCCAGTACTTC. Amino acids: CASSLGRDGPQYF.

This clonotype is categorized as medium-sized. V is TRBV7-2 and J is TRBJ2-5, with D unclear. Germline CDR1 and CDR2: SGHTA and FQGNSA. The V end lost 1 base, the J end lost 5 bases, and 11 bases lay between the germline ends. The CDR3 runs 14 residues. The chain's CDR3 is CASSLGPRRETQYF. In DNA, the CDR3 is TGTGCCAGCAGCTTAGGGCCCCGTAGGGAGACCCAGTACTTC.

This chain links TRBV20-1 with TRBJ2-5, with 7 bases identical to TRBD2. From germline, CDR1 is DFQATT and CDR2 SNEGSKA (reference sequence). The CDR3 extends over 15 amino acids. Unmatched junction bases numbered 12, after V lost 7 bases and J lost 1 base. The CDR3 sequence: CSDWIRAGAQETQYF. The CDR3 DNA is TGCAGTGATTGGATTCGGGCGGGAGCCCAAGAGACCCAGTACTTC.

J is TRBJ2-6 and V is TRBV12-3 or TRBV12-4; D gene unclear. CDR3 length equals 14 residues. The V end was cut by 5 bases, the J end by 1 base, with 6 bases between. Here the CDR3 DNA reads TGTGCCAGCAGTCTCCGGTCTGGGGCCAACGTCCTGACTTTC. Protein product: CASSLRSGANVLTF.

This clonotype has more than one count but fewer than ten. The J gene is TRBJ2-3, the V gene TRBV7-2; 12 bases fit TRBD2. The CDR3 extends over 17 amino acids. CDR1 is SGHTA, CDR2 FQGNSA, per germline. V shed 6 bases and J 0 bases; nucleotides not matched to a gene: 7. CDR3 region: CASSSTSGRLSTDTQYF. Written as DNA, the CDR3 is TGTGCCAGCAGTTCAACTAGCGGGAGGTTGAGCACAGATACGCAGTATTTT.

V is TRBV19 and J is TRBJ1-3, with D tentatively TRBD1 (5 bases). The germline V gene has CDR1 LNHDA and CDR2 SQIVND (reference sequence). This CDR3 is 13 amino acids long. Trimming took 7 bases from V and 2 from J, leaving 9 bases between them. The CDR3 DNA sequence: TGTGCCAGTACTAGGGGTGCTGGAAACACCATATATTTT. This sequence encodes CASTRGAGNTIYF.

The chain carries TRBV9 and TRBJ2-5; D is possibly TRBD2 (6 bases). CDR3 length: 15 residues. The ends were cut back, 3 bases at V and 6 bases at J, with 18 bases in the middle. Germline V gives CDR1 SGDLS, CDR2 YYNGEE. CDR3 sequence reads: CASSEGGVGGKTQYF. Written as DNA, the CDR3 is TGTGCCAGCAGCGAGGGTGGCGTCGGAGGGAAGACCCAGTACTTC.

A remark on this clonotype: One end of the junction is discordant with germline, which a read error may explain. The chain carries TRBV11-3 and TRBJ1-5; D call uncertain. In germline, CDR1 is SGHNT, CDR2 YENEEA. The CDR3 consists of 13 residues. Here the CDR3 reads CASSFLCNQPQRF. The CDR3 nucleotides are TGTGCCAGCAGCTTCTTGTGCAATCAGCCCCAGCGTTTT.

The chain links TRBV27 to TRBJ2-1, with 7 positions matching TRBD2. The CDR3 has 16 amino acids. From germline, CDR1 is MNHEY and CDR2 SMNVEV (reference sequence). Trimming took 5 bases from V and 4 from J; bases not matched to a gene: 11. Written as DNA, the CDR3 is TGTGCCAGCAGTCTAAAGCGGGGTGGGGATTACAATGAGCAGTTCTTC. This encodes CASSLKRGGDYNEQFF.

The chain couples TRBV28 to TRBJ2-7; 8 positions agree with TRBD1. The ends lost 4 bases at V and 2 bases at J; junction bases unmatched: 10. This CDR3 is built from 16 residues. Germline lookup yields CDR1 MDHEN and CDR2 SYDVKM. DNA of the CDR3: TGTGCCAGCAGTTCCTCCGGGGACAGGCTAGCCTACGAGCAGTACTTC. Protein sequence: CASSSSGDRLAYEQYF.

As DNA, the CDR3 is TGTGCCAGCAGTGCGGCACCTCAAGTTACCCAGCATTTT. The encoded protein is CASSAAPQVTQHF. V gene TRBV2 combines with J gene TRBJ1-5; D is unclear. The germline CDR1 and CDR2 sequences are SNHLY and FYNNEI. The V and J ends lost 4 bases and 11 bases respectively, with 15 bases between them. The CDR3 extends over 13 amino acids.

This chain joins TRBV12-3 or TRBV12-4 and TRBJ2-7, with 9 bases fitting TRBD1. The CDR3 loop spans 14 amino acids. V trimming: 5 bases; J trimming: 6 bases; junction bases outside the gene matches: 8. CDR3 loop: CASSPQGQGAEQYF. The CDR3 DNA follows: TGTGCCAGCAGTCCGCAGGGACAGGGTGCCGAGCAGTACTTC.

This clonotype was seen more than once but under ten times. The CDR3 region is CASSFRDRSTEAFF. CDR3 nucleotides: TGTGCCAGCAGCTTCCGGGACAGGTCCACTGAAGCTTTCTTT. The chain recombines TRBV7-2 with TRBJ1-1; 8 nucleotides agree with TRBD1. The V gene end was trimmed by 3 bases and the J gene end by 4 bases; junction bases not matched to a gene: 4. The CDR3 consists of 14 residues. Germline V CDR1 and CDR2: SGHTA, FQGNSA.

The chain combines TRBV5-4 with TRBJ2-2; TRBD1 matches 10 bases. V was clipped by 4 bases and J by 5 bases; unmatched bases: 8. CDR3 length equals 16 residues. CDR1 and CDR2 from the germline V gene are SGHNT and YYREEE (reference sequence). CDR3 protein: CASSPYGGQGTGELFF. CDR3 sequence (DNA): TGTGCCAGCAGCCCGTACGGGGGACAGGGGACCGGGGAGCTGTTTTTT.